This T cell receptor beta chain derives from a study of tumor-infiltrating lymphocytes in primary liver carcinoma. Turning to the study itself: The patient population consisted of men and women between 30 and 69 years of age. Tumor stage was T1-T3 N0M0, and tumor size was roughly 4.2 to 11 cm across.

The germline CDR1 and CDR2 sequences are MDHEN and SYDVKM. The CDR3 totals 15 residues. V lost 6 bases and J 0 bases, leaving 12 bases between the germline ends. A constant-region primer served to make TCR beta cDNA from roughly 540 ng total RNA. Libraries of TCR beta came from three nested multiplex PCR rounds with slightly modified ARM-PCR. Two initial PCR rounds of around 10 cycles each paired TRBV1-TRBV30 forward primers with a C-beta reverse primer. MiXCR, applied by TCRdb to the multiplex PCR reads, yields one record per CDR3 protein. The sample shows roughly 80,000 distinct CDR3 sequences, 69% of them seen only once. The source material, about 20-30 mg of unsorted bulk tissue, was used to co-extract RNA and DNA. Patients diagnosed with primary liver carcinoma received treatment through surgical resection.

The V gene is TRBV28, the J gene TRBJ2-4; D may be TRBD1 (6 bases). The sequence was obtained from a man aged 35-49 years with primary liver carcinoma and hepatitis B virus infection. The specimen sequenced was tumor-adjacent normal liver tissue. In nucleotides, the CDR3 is TGTGCCAGCAGCCAGTTCAGGGGAGCCAAAAACATTCAGTACTTC. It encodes CASSQFRGAKNIQYF.